The 32 T cell receptor beta chains listed next were all sequenced from one sample in a study of breast tumors, draining lymph nodes, adjacent tissues. TCRdb analysed the multiplex PCR reads with MiXCR anew, one entry per CDR3 protein. The sample contains about 130,000 distinct CDR3 sequences, approximately 20% of which appear only once. Breast cancer patients provided tissue from their axillary draining lymph nodes. The source material was axillary lymph node tissue. These receptors originate from a female donor with breast cancer. Some clones in this sample may be carry-over from other donors' samples.

Points on this clonotype: This may stem from a read error, because a much larger clone lies one nucleotide away. This chain connects TRBV19 to TRBJ1-4; tentative D call: TRBD1 (5 bases). V lost 6 bases, J lost 4 bases, and 15 bases lay in between. Germline loops: CDR1 LNHDA, CDR2 SQIVND (reference sequence). CDR3 length: 15 amino acids. This CDR3 is CASSRRDGGNEKLFF. The CDR3 region has the DNA TGTGCCAGTAGCCGACGGGACGGGGGTAATGAAAAACTGTTTTTT.

There are many counts of this clonotype. V and J are TRBV20-1 and TRBJ2-5; 8 bases line up with TRBD2. The germline V gene has CDR1 DFQATT and CDR2 SNEGSKA (reference sequence). The CDR3 is made up of 15 amino acids. The V and J ends lost 1 base and 5 bases, in that order; junction bases with no gene match: 9. The CDR3 region is CSARAFGTRGETQYF. CDR3 nucleotide sequence: TGCAGTGCTAGAGCTTTCGGGACTAGAGGGGAGACCCAGTACTTC.

This clonotype showed up many times. This chain links TRBV5-4 with TRBJ2-3; possibly TRBD1 for D (6 bases). The CDR3 covers 16 residues. V was cut by 3 bases and J by 0 bases, with 14 bases left in between. Germline V gives CDR1 SGHNT, CDR2 YYREEE (reference sequence). The CDR3 nucleotides are TGTGCCAGCAGCTCTGGGGGCTTTGCTAGCACAGATACGCAGTATTTT. It is translated as CASSSGGFASTDTQYF.

The gene calls are TRBV24-1 and TRBJ2-7, with D unresolved. This CDR3 comprises 13 residues. CDR1 is KGHDR and CDR2 is SFDVKD in the germline V gene. The ends were cut back, 3 bases at V and 4 bases at J, with 9 bases in the middle. CDR3 residues: CATSDPTSYEQYF. The DNA of the CDR3 is TGTGCCACCAGTGATCCGACAAGTTACGAGCAGTACTTC.

J is TRBJ1-1 and V is TRBV5-1; D is undetermined. There are 15 residues in the CDR3. Trimming took 3 bases from V and 3 from J, leaving 15 bases between them. Germline CDR1 and CDR2: SGHRS and YFSETQ. The CDR3 DNA reads as TGCGCCAGCAGCTGGGGTAATAGGGCCTACACTGAAGCTTTCTTT. It is translated as CASSWGNRAYTEAFF.

This clonotype has a count of ten or more. The chain employs TRBV10-2 and TRBJ1-2; 7 positions agree with TRBD1. Trimming cost V 9 bases and J 0 bases; bases outside gene matches: 10. Germline CDR1 WSHSY, CDR2 SAAADI. This CDR3 spans 15 amino acids. CDR3 sequence (DNA): TGCGCCAGTGGAGCCACCGGGACAGCTAACTATGGCTACACCTTC. Protein product: CASGATGTANYGYTF.

This clonotype was observed once. This sequence joins TRBV27 and TRBJ2-1; D is possibly TRBD1 or TRBD2 (5 bases each). CDR1 is MNHEY, CDR2 SMNVEV, per germline (reference sequence). This CDR3 has 13 amino acids. Trimming cost V 6 bases and J 6 bases, with 12 bases left between them. The CDR3 loop reads CASRGENSNEQFF. DNA of the CDR3: TGTGCCAGCAGGGGGGAGAACAGCAATGAGCAGTTCTTC.

The sample holds many counts of this clonotype. The chain links TRBV5-6 to TRBJ1-6; no clear D gene. Trimming pared 0 bases from V and 10 bases from J, leaving 11 bases between. This CDR3 spans 14 amino acids. Germline CDR1 SGHDT, CDR2 YYEEEE. DNA for the CDR3: TGTGCCAGCAGCTTGGGCCGGGGTCGGTCACCCCTCCACTTT. Its protein is CASSLGRGRSPLHF.

This clonotype came up many times. The V call is TRBV5-6, the J call TRBJ2-7, with TRBD2 matching over 14 bases. This CDR3 is 16 amino acids long. The trim removed 5 bases at V and 6 bases at J, leaving 10 bases unmatched. In germline, CDR1 is SGHDT, CDR2 YYEEEE. CDR3 bases: TGTGCCAGCAGTTCCGGGACTAGCGGGAGATGGGGCGAGCAGTACTTC. Protein product: CASSSGTSGRWGEQYF.

This clonotype was observed many times. The chain combines TRBV6-1 with TRBJ1-2; TRBD1 might be the D (5 bases). The V end was cut by 2 bases, the J end by 4 bases, with 17 bases between. The CDR3 spans 16 residues. In germline, CDR1 is MNHNS, CDR2 SASEGT. CDR3 DNA: TGTGCCAGCAGTGAAAGGGCAGGGACTGAGAGCTATGGCTACACCTTC. It translates to CASSERAGTESYGYTF.

Comment on this clonotype: One junction end does not reproduce the germline sequence, and a read error may be involved. This rearrangement joins TRBV18 to TRBJ1-4; no definite D call. CDR3 length equals 15 residues. Germline CDR1 reads KGHSH; CDR2 reads LQKENI. Here the CDR3 DNA reads TGTGCCAGCTCCCCACACGGTGGAGCTAATGAAAAACTGTTTTTT. As protein: CASSPHGGANEKLFF.

In the case of this clonotype: A much larger clone lies one base from this, so it may be a read error. The chain is built from TRBV5-1 and TRBJ2-2; D gene unclear. V was cut by 0 bases and J by 5 bases, with 11 bases left in between. The CDR3 is 15 residues long. Per germline, CDR1 SGHRS and CDR2 YFSETQ. CDR3 sequence: CASSLVGNSTGELFF. The CDR3, as DNA: TGCGCCAGCAGCTTGGTGGGGAACTCAACCGGGGAGCTGTTTTTT.

This clonotype was found many times. V gene TRBV5-8 combines with J gene TRBJ2-5, with D maybe TRBD1 (5 bases). This CDR3 spans 15 amino acids. CDR1 and CDR2 (germline): SGHTS, YDEGEE. Trimming left V 3 bases short and J 5 bases short, with 17 bases between. The CDR3 DNA sequence: TGTGCCAGCAGCTCAGCCTCAGGGATCCTTGAGACCCAGTACTTC. Translation gives CASSSASGILETQYF.

Note on this clonotype: A much larger clone lies a single base off, so this may be a read error. V is TRBV19 and J is TRBJ2-1, with TRBD2 identical over 11 bases. Germline-derived CDR1 and CDR2 are LNHDA and SQIVND (reference sequence). There are 14 residues in the CDR3. The V and J ends lost 10 bases and 9 bases, in that order; junction bases with no gene match: 11. The CDR3 DNA reads TGTGCCACCGCCTCCCTAGCGGGAGGCGGTGAGCAGTTCTTC. Its protein product is CATASLAGGGEQFF.

The chain is built from TRBV4-3 and TRBJ1-6; TRBD1 agrees at 9 bases. CDR1 is LGHNA and CDR2 is YSLEER in the germline V gene. There are 15 residues in the CDR3. The V and J ends lost 5 bases and 7 bases, in that order; junction bases with no gene match: 6. DNA for the CDR3: TGCGCCAGCAGCTACCCGGGACAGGGAAATTCACCCCTCCACTTT. It yields the protein CASSYPGQGNSPLHF.

This clonotype has at least ten counts. V usage is TRBV6-5 and J usage is TRBJ2-3, with D possibly matching TRBD1 (6 bases). V gave up 6 bases and J gave up 1 base, with 11 bases separating them. Germline V gene data show CDR1 as MNHEY and CDR2 as SVGAGI. The CDR3 is 14 amino acids. The CDR3 DNA sequence: TGTGCCAGCAGACGACAGGCTGGCACAGATACGCAGTATTTT. Encoded protein: CASRRQAGTDTQYF.

A remark on this clonotype: A much larger clone is a single base away; this may be a read error. The chain is built from TRBV6-1 and TRBJ1-2; the D gene is possibly TRBD1 (5 bases). V was cut by 8 bases and J by 0 bases, with 13 bases left in between. The V gene's germline CDR1 is MNHNS and CDR2 SASEGT. This CDR3 spans 14 amino acids. DNA of the CDR3: TGTGCCAGCGGGACGGAATTAGCTAACTATGGCTACACCTTC. Amino acids: CASGTELANYGYTF.

In this sample, this clonotype turned up many times. The CDR3 bases are TGTGCCAGCAGTGACACCAAGGGACTAGCGAATTACTACGAGCAGTACTTC. It encodes CASSDTKGLANYYEQYF. The V gene is TRBV6-4, the J gene TRBJ2-7, with 10 bases lining up with TRBD2. V dropped 2 bases and J dropped 3; count of bases not matched to a gene: 10. CDR3 size: 17 residues. CDR1 and CDR2 (germline): MRHNA, SNTAGT.

This clonotype was seen repeatedly, ten times or more. The chain links TRBV7-3 to TRBJ2-5; D not certain. This CDR3 is 13 amino acids long. Trimming removed 7 bases at V and 4 bases at J, with 13 bases between. Germline CDR1 and CDR2: SGHTA and FQGTGA. CDR3 loop: CASTLGPGETQYF. The CDR3 region has the DNA TGTGCCAGCACCCTCGGGCCGGGAGAGACCCAGTACTTC.

Remarks on this clonotype: A read error may be the cause here, since a much bigger clone is one base away. The V gene is TRBV11-2, the J gene TRBJ2-7; TRBD1 agrees at 7 bases. The CDR3 consists of 16 residues. The germline CDR1 and CDR2 sequences are SGHAT and FQNNGV. CDR3 coding DNA: TGTGCCAGCAGCTTAGCGGCCGGGACAGACTCCTACGAGCAGCACTTC. This gives the protein CASSLAAGTDSYEQHF. The entire variable domain, with the rest obtained from reference TRBV11-2 and TRBJ2-7, is as follows: EAGVAQSPRYKIIEKRQSVAFWCNPISGHATLYWYQQILGQGPKLLIQFQNNGVVDDSQLPKDRFSAERLKGVDSTLKIQPAKLEDSAVYLCASSLAAGTDSYEQHFGPGTRLTVT.

This clonotype was seen a few times. V is TRBV28 and J is TRBJ1-2; D might be TRBD1 (5 bases). The CDR3 runs 14 residues. Germline loops: CDR1 MDHEN, CDR2 SYDVKM. V gave up 5 bases and J gave up 2 bases, with 12 bases separating them. The CDR3 region has the DNA TGTGCCAGCAGTACCCAGGGAGGCAACTATGGCTACACCTTC. Its translation is CASSTQGGNYGYTF.

This chain links TRBV30 with TRBJ2-2; D gene ambiguous. This CDR3 has 13 residues. From germline, CDR1 is GTSNPN and CDR2 SVGIG (reference sequence). The V end was cut by 2 bases, the J end by 6 bases, with 10 bases between. The CDR3 is CAWSPPLAGELFF. The CDR3 region has the DNA TGTGCCTGGAGTCCACCTCTCGCCGGGGAGCTGTTTTTT.

This clonotype was found many times. This rearrangement joins TRBV5-1 to TRBJ1-3; a possible D gene is TRBD1 (5 bases). The V and J ends lost 4 bases and 0 bases respectively, with 11 bases between them. Germline V gene sequence: CDR1 SGHRS, CDR2 YFSETQ. This CDR3 comprises 15 residues. CDR3 sequence: CASSIGENSGNTIYF. The CDR3 DNA is TGCGCCAGCAGCATAGGGGAGAACTCTGGAAACACCATATATTTT. Full variable domain (remainder filled in from reference TRBV5-1 and TRBJ1-3): KAGVTQTPRYLIKTRGQQVTLSCSPISGHRSVSWYQQTPGQGLQFLFEYFSETQRNKGNFPGRFSGRQFSNSRSEMNVSTLELGDSALYLCASSIGENSGNTIYFGEGSWLTVV.

This clonotype was observed at least ten times. J is TRBJ2-7 and V is TRBV7-3; 8 bases are shared with TRBD2. The germline gives CDR1 SGHTA, CDR2 FQGTGA. The length of the CDR3 is 14 residues. After removal of 1 base from V and 7 bases from J, the junction contained 6 bases not matched to a gene. As DNA, the CDR3 is TGTGCCAGCAGCTTAAGCGGGAGGTCTGGGGAGCAGTACTTC. Its translation is CASSLSGRSGEQYF.

This clonotype was seen ten or more times. The chain combines TRBV11-2 with TRBJ2-5; D tentatively fits TRBD1 or TRBD2 (5 bases each). V shed 1 base and J shed 5 bases, with 14 bases lying between them. Germline V gene data show CDR1 as SGHAT and CDR2 as FQNNGV. The CDR3 totals 15 residues. CDR3 loop: CASSLGLRDGETQYF. Written as DNA, the CDR3 is TGTGCCAGCAGCTTAGGCCTGAGGGACGGGGAGACCCAGTACTTC.

The table lists this clonotype with a few counts. A junction end diverges from the germline sequence, so it may reflect a read error. The J gene is TRBJ1-2, the V gene TRBV5-1, with D possibly being TRBD1 (6 bases). The CDR3 is 14 amino acids. Per the germline V gene, CDR1 is SGHRS and CDR2 is YFSETQ. The CDR3 DNA reads as TGCGCCAGCAGCTTGGGGACAGCTACTTATGGCTGCACCTTC. Translating it yields CASSLGTATYGCTF.

This clonotype was counted at least ten times. This chain links TRBV2 with TRBJ2-2, with TRBD2 matching 9 bases. This CDR3 spans 15 amino acids. V lost 6 bases and J lost 1; bases outside the gene matches: 3. Per the germline V gene, CDR1 is SNHLY and CDR2 is FYNNEI. The CDR3 region has the DNA TGTGCCAGCAGGACTAGCGGAGGGAACACCGGGGAGCTGTTTTTT. It translates to CASRTSGGNTGELFF.

In this sample, this clonotype turned up many times. The V and J genes are TRBV12-3 or TRBV12-4 and TRBJ2-2, with unresolved D. The CDR3 has 13 amino acids. Trimming pared 2 bases from V and 6 bases from J, leaving 7 bases between. The CDR3: CASSLLEAGELFF. CDR3 sequence (DNA): TGTGCCAGCAGTTTACTGGAAGCCGGGGAGCTGTTTTTT.

This clonotype was observed a handful of times. The genes are TRBV30 and TRBJ2-3; TRBD2 matches 9 bases. CDR1 GTSNPN and CDR2 SVGIG come from the germline V gene (reference sequence). V trimming: 0 bases; J trimming: 2 bases; junction bases outside the gene matches: 12. The CDR3 consists of 18 residues. CDR3: CAWSVKVAGEVHTDTQYF. CDR3 bases: TGTGCCTGGAGTGTAAAGGTAGCGGGAGAGGTACACACAGATACGCAGTATTTT.

Regarding this clonotype: It may be a read error: a sequence one base away is much more abundant. The V call is TRBV7-9, the J call TRBJ2-1; 10 bases map to TRBD2. Unmatched junction bases numbered 9, after V lost 3 bases and J lost 7 bases. This CDR3 has 16 amino acids. Germline CDR1 and CDR2: SEHNR and FQNEAQ (reference sequence). The CDR3 loop reads CASSLPPGLARNEQFF. The DNA for the CDR3 is TGTGCCAGCAGCTTGCCACCGGGACTAGCGAGAAATGAGCAGTTCTTC.

This clonotype came up many times. The chain has TRBV19 and TRBJ2-3, with D possibly matching TRBD1 (5 bases). V gave up 1 base and J gave up 2 bases, with 13 bases separating them. From germline, CDR1 is LNHDA and CDR2 SQIVND (reference sequence). This CDR3 is built from 16 residues. The chain's CDR3 is CASSIGRVTTTDTQYF. In DNA form, the CDR3 reads TGTGCCAGTAGTATAGGCAGGGTAACAACCACAGATACGCAGTATTTT.

The V call is TRBV28, the J call TRBJ2-3, with D perhaps TRBD1 or TRBD2 (5 bases each). In germline, CDR1 is MDHEN, CDR2 SYDVKM. The CDR3 runs to 14 residues. Trimming removed 6 bases from V and 2 bases from J, with 12 bases in between. CDR3 protein: CASRLGTLTDTQYF. The CDR3 bases are TGTGCCAGCAGACTAGGGACCCTCACAGATACGCAGTATTTT.